What follows describes a single T cell receptor beta chain. Its matching antigen is unknown. The germline V gene encodes CDR1 GTSNPN and CDR2 SVGIG (reference sequence). This CDR3 is built from 14 residues. V was clipped by 1 base and J by 0 bases, with 9 bases between them. This entry comes from a study of long-term antiretroviral therapy in people with HIV. Regarding the study as a whole: Pre-ART-expanded clones dominated the repertoire at all time points. Repertoires in HIV (unlike those of controls) had narrower CDR3 length ranges.

Survey level was the resolution at which the v3.0 immunoSEQ assay ran. Method: immunoSEQ multiplex PCR; TCRdb's copy keeps in-frame clones and lacks some. This table has about 20,000 clones, 80% to 95% appearing once. The chain recombines TRBV30 with TRBJ2-5; D perhaps matches TRBD2 (6 bases). This TCR came from a woman aged 45 to 65 with HIV. The input for sequencing was unsorted PBMCs, taken 4.4 years after starting antiretroviral therapy. CDR3 residues: CAWSARDYQETQYF. CDR3 in DNA: TGTGCCTGGAGTGCCCGGGACTACCAAGAGACCCAGTACTTC.